This T cell receptor (beta chain) was retrieved from a study of identical twins. Using its own MiXCR run on the 5' RACE reads, TCRdb lists one record per CDR3 protein. The profile shows about 240,000 distinct CDR3 sequences, over 9.5% of them singletons. Broader study findings: Fewer insertions characterized abundant cord blood beta clonotypes, whereas memory repertoires showed none.

Healthy Caucasian donors formed the entire cohort. Concerning this clonotype: The antigen remains undetermined.

These sequences were also reported in another study, on yellow fever vaccine responses in identical twins.

The source material was memory (CD45RO+) T cells sorted from blood. This clonotype originated in a young woman in good health.

The CDR3 here is CSAAPLGQETDTQYF. The CDR3 DNA is TGCAGTGCTGCACCCCTGGGTCAGGAAACAGATACGCAGTATTTT. The chain combines TRBV20-1 with TRBJ2-3; D unresolved. Trimming took off 5 bases at V and 3 bases at J, with 18 bases between the two ends. Germline CDR1 DFQATT, CDR2 SNEGSKA (reference sequence). The CDR3 spans 15 residues.